Listed below are T cell receptor beta chains from one sample, sequenced in a study of post-analysis software for immune sequencing data. A single record per CDR3 protein comes from TCRdb applying MiXCR to the PCR reads. The sample has approximately 360,000 distinct CDR3 sequences; approximately 33% are singletons. Sequencing was done on a sample of blood. These receptors all come from a girl aged 10 to 17 with multiple sclerosis. Both conserved end residues are part of each CDR3. D genes are given only for firm matches. A row's size may be missing; if present it is once, few, many or a size class.

clone_size: few; d_call: -; v_call: TRBV7-9; j_call: TRBJ2-7; cdr3_aa: CASSSRQVPYEQYF; cdr3_nt: TGTGCCAGCAGCTCCCGACAGGTTCCCTACGAGCAGTACTTC
clone_size: few; d_call: -; v_call: TRBV7-2; j_call: TRBJ1-2; cdr3_aa: CASSLEGRGAPNYGYTF; cdr3_nt: TGTGCCAGCAGCTTAGAGGGAAGGGGGGCGCCTAACTATGGCTACACCTTC
clone_size: few; d_call: -; v_call: TRBV7-2; j_call: TRBJ1-2; cdr3_aa: CASSNDRSYGYTF; cdr3_nt: TGTGCCAGCAGCAATGACAGGTCCTATGGCTACACCTTC
clone_size: -; d_call: -; v_call: TRBV6-2/TRBV6-3; j_call: TRBJ2-7; cdr3_aa: CASSRRDGSSYEQYF; cdr3_nt: TGTGCCAGCAGTCGCCGGGACGGCAGCTCCTACGAGCAGTACTTC
clone_size: -; d_call: -; v_call: TRBV29-1; j_call: TRBJ2-5; cdr3_aa: CSVEENRGGETQYF; cdr3_nt: TGCAGCGTTGAAGAGAACAGGGGGGGAGAGACCCAGTACTTC
clone_size: -; d_call: -; v_call: TRBV3-1; j_call: TRBJ1-2; cdr3_aa: CASSQTDRSYGYTF; cdr3_nt: TGTGCCAGCAGCCAAACCGACAGAAGCTATGGCTACACCTTC
clone_size: -; d_call: -; v_call: TRBV12-3/TRBV12-4; j_call: TRBJ2-7; cdr3_aa: CASSPSGALYEQYF; cdr3_nt: TGTGCCAGCAGCCCCTCCGGGGCCCTCTACGAGCAGTACTTC
clone_size: -; d_call: -; v_call: TRBV7-8; j_call: TRBJ2-3; cdr3_aa: CASSLGTRGRSDTQYF; cdr3_nt: TGTGCCAGCAGCTTGGGGACGCGGGGGCGTTCAGATACGCAGTATTTT
clone_size: -; d_call: TRBD1; v_call: TRBV15; j_call: TRBJ1-1; cdr3_aa: CATSRAQGAFEAFF; cdr3_nt: TGTGCCACCAGCAGAGCCCAGGGGGCCTTTGAAGCTTTCTTT
clone_size: -; d_call: -; v_call: TRBV3-1; j_call: TRBJ2-5; cdr3_aa: CASSNGARTQYF; cdr3_nt: TGTGCCAGCAGTAATGGGGCGCGGACCCAGTACTTC
clone_size: -; d_call: -; v_call: TRBV28; j_call: TRBJ1-5; cdr3_aa: CASSLIGFGNQPRHF; cdr3_nt: TGTGCCAGCAGTTTAATAGGTTTCGGTAATCAGCCCCGGCATTTT
clone_size: once; d_call: -; v_call: TRBV20-1; j_call: TRBJ1-5; cdr3_aa: CSAREGSPNQPQHF; cdr3_nt: TGCAGTGCTAGAGAGGGGAGCCCCAATCAGCCCCAGCATTTT
clone_size: few; d_call: -; v_call: TRBV12-3/TRBV12-4; j_call: TRBJ1-1; cdr3_aa: CASSFRRNTEAFF; cdr3_nt: TGTGCCAGCAGTTTTAGACGGAACACTGAAGCTTTCTTT
clone_size: -; d_call: -; v_call: TRBV4-1; j_call: TRBJ2-7; cdr3_aa: CASSQTPPGEQYF; cdr3_nt: TGCGCCAGCAGCCAGACCCCCCCGGGCGAGCAGTACTTC
clone_size: -; d_call: -; v_call: TRBV10-3; j_call: TRBJ2-1; cdr3_aa: CAISGDIDSFKGDEQFF; cdr3_nt: TGTGCCATCTCGGGGGATATAGACAGTTTTAAGGGAGATGAGCAGTTCTTC
clone_size: -; d_call: -; v_call: TRBV5-1; j_call: TRBJ2-5; cdr3_aa: CASSLDPGPQETQYF; cdr3_nt: TGCGCCAGCAGCTTGGACCCGGGACCTCAAGAGACCCAGTACTTC
clone_size: -; d_call: -; v_call: TRBV6-5; j_call: TRBJ2-7; cdr3_aa: CASSTRQVSYEQYF; cdr3_nt: TGTGCCAGCAGTACTCGACAGGTCTCCTACGAGCAGTACTTC
clone_size: -; d_call: -; v_call: TRBV27; j_call: TRBJ1-3; cdr3_aa: CASSLSFEGSSGNTIYF; cdr3_nt: TGTGCCAGCAGTTTAAGTTTCGAGGGCTCCTCTGGAAACACCATATATTTT
clone_size: -; d_call: -; v_call: TRBV29-1; j_call: TRBJ1-2; cdr3_aa: CSVELASVNRGLGYTF; cdr3_nt: TGCAGCGTTGAACTGGCTTCAGTTAACAGAGGGCTTGGCTACACCTTC
clone_size: -; d_call: -; v_call: TRBV20-1; j_call: TRBJ2-5; cdr3_aa: CSARDRTDRETQYF; cdr3_nt: TGCAGTGCTAGAGATCGGACAGATCGAGAGACCCAGTACTTC
clone_size: many; d_call: -; v_call: TRBV5-1; j_call: TRBJ2-7; cdr3_aa: CASSLEGHLSYEQYF; cdr3_nt: TGCGCCAGCAGCTTGGAGGGCCACCTCTCCTACGAGCAGTACTTC
clone_size: -; d_call: TRBD2; v_call: TRBV15; j_call: TRBJ2-3; cdr3_aa: CATSRDHARGRGGRDTQYF; cdr3_nt: TGTGCCACCAGCAGAGATCACGCGCGCGGGCGGGGGGGACGCGATACGCAGTATTTT
clone_size: -; d_call: -; v_call: TRBV20-1; j_call: TRBJ2-1; cdr3_aa: CSARIASDLSNEQFF; cdr3_nt: TGCAGTGCTAGGATTGCCTCGGACCTGTCCAATGAGCAGTTCTTC
clone_size: -; d_call: TRBD2; v_call: TRBV3-1; j_call: TRBJ2-1; cdr3_aa: CASSQVLAGGLLNEQFF; cdr3_nt: TGTGCCAGCAGCCAAGTTCTAGCGGGGGGGCTCTTGAATGAGCAGTTCTTC
clone_size: few; d_call: -; v_call: TRBV29-1; j_call: TRBJ2-1; cdr3_aa: CSVTEPEQFF; cdr3_nt: TGCAGCGTTACGGAGCCTGAGCAGTTCTTC
clone_size: once; d_call: -; v_call: TRBV4-2; j_call: TRBJ2-1; cdr3_aa: CASSHGYSSYNEQFF; cdr3_nt: TGTGCCAGCAGCCACGGATATAGCTCCTACAATGAGCAGTTCTTC
clone_size: -; d_call: TRBD1; v_call: TRBV12-3/TRBV12-4; j_call: TRBJ2-7; cdr3_aa: CASRLDRDPYEQYF; cdr3_nt: TGTGCCAGCAGGCTTGACAGGGACCCCTACGAGCAGTACTTC
clone_size: few; d_call: -; v_call: TRBV5-1; j_call: TRBJ2-3; cdr3_aa: CASSQMRDTQYF; cdr3_nt: TGCGCCAGCAGCCAAATGCGGGATACGCAGTATTTT
clone_size: -; d_call: -; v_call: TRBV6-5; j_call: TRBJ2-7; cdr3_aa: CASSYSAGRSYEQYF; cdr3_nt: TGTGCCAGCAGTTACTCGGCGGGGCGCTCCTACGAGCAGTACTTC
clone_size: -; d_call: -; v_call: TRBV7-9; j_call: TRBJ2-3; cdr3_aa: CASRGWSTDTQYF; cdr3_nt: TGTGCCAGCAGGGGGTGGAGCACAGATACGCAGTATTTT
clone_size: -; d_call: -; v_call: TRBV29-1; j_call: TRBJ2-1; cdr3_aa: CSVEVPTNNEQFF; cdr3_nt: TGCAGCGTTGAAGTTCCGACGAACAATGAGCAGTTCTTC
clone_size: -; d_call: -; v_call: TRBV20-1; j_call: TRBJ2-5; cdr3_aa: CSAHVRGLGRWTQYF; cdr3_nt: TGCAGTGCACACGTCCGAGGGTTGGGGCGGTGGACCCAGTACTTC
clone_size: -; d_call: TRBD2; v_call: TRBV7-2; j_call: TRBJ2-5; cdr3_aa: CASSSGLAGKETQYF; cdr3_nt: TGTGCCAGCAGCTCTGGACTAGCGGGGAAAGAGACCCAGTACTTC
clone_size: -; d_call: -; v_call: TRBV7-8; j_call: TRBJ1-1; cdr3_aa: CASSSGRNTEAFF; cdr3_nt: TGTGCCAGCAGCTCGGGACGGAACACTGAAGCTTTCTTT
clone_size: few; d_call: -; v_call: TRBV7-2; j_call: TRBJ2-5; cdr3_aa: CASSPVGMAIGETQYF; cdr3_nt: TGTGCCAGCAGTCCTGTGGGGATGGCCATCGGAGAGACCCAGTACTTC